Below are 26 T cell receptor beta chains sequenced from a single sample in a study of T cell clonality in common variable immunodeficiency. The data were produced by immunoSEQ multiplex PCR, yet TCRdb's version contains in-frame clones alone and is incomplete. This sample has tens of thousands of clones, each found more than once. Sequencing used peripheral blood mononuclear cells. These receptors were collected from a person aged 18 to 70 in good health.

In its sample, this clone was seen a few times. The DNA ends 3 residues before the CDR3 does, and the rest of the CDR3 is filled in from the germline J gene. The genes are TRBV7-9 and TRBJ2-7; 11 bases agree with TRBD1. The ends lost 5 bases at V and 6 bases at J; junction bases unmatched: 9. The germline V gene encodes CDR1 SEHNR and CDR2 FQNEAQ (reference sequence). This CDR3 has 15 residues. The CDR3 protein is CASSPHPGTGGEQYF. Incomplete CDR3 DNA: TGTGCCAGCAGCCCACATCCCGGGACAGGGGGCGAG. The entire variable domain, with the rest obtained from reference TRBV7-9 and TRBJ2-7, is as follows: DTGVSQNPRHKITKRGQNVTFRCDPISEHNRLYWYRQTLGQGPEFLTYFQNEAQLEKSRLLSDRFSAERPKGSFSTLEIQRTEQGDSAMYLCASSPHPGTGGEQYFGPGTRLTVT.

There are a few counts of this clone. The read terminates 3 residues ahead of where the CDR3 ends, so the germline J gene completes it. The chain links TRBV2 to TRBJ2-5; 7 bases line up with TRBD1. The germline V gene has CDR1 SNHLY and CDR2 FYNNEI. This CDR3 spans 14 amino acids. V was pared by 8 bases and J by 1 base, with 7 bases of the junction left unmatched. CDR3 DNA, as far as it was read: TGTGCCAGCTTCCGGGACAGAAGCCAAGAGACC. Its protein is CASFRDRSQET. The full CDR3 protein reads CASFRDRSQETQYF.

This clone was counted ten times or more. The DNA ends 3 residues before the CDR3 does, and the rest of the CDR3 is filled in from the germline J gene. The sample holds other DNA sequences that translate to the same CDR3. The rearrangement joins TRBV30 to TRBJ1-3, with a weak D call TRBD1 (6 bases). The V end lost 4 bases, the J end lost 2 bases, and 12 bases lay between the germline ends. The CDR3 is 14 residues long. Germline loops: CDR1 GTSNPN, CDR2 SVGIG (reference sequence). This chain's CDR3 is CAWTTGPTGNTIYF. The CDR3 bases that were read are TGTGCCTGGACAACAGGGCCGACTGGAAACACC.

This clone was seen at least ten times. The observed sequence ends 3 residues before the CDR3 terminus, with the missing tail filled in from the germline J gene. The chain joins TRBV30 to TRBJ2-3; D possibly corresponds to TRBD1 (6 bases). Germline V lookup: CDR1 GTSNPN, CDR2 SVGIG (reference sequence). The CDR3 has 13 residues. The chain's CDR3 is CAWDLQGEETQYF. The covered CDR3 bases are TGTGCCTGGGACCTACAGGGTGAAGAGACG. Full variable domain (missing parts from reference TRBV30 and TRBJ2-3): SQTIHQWPATLVQPVGSPLSLECTVEGTSNPNLYWYRQAAGRGLQLLFYSVGIGQISSEVPQNLSASRPQDRQFILSSKKLLLSDSGFYLCAWDLQGEETQYFGPGTRLTVL.

This clone showed up many times. The CDR3 extends 3 residues past the end of the read, so its final part is completed from the germline J gene. The chain combines TRBV19 with TRBJ2-1, with TRBD2 as a possible D gene (5 bases). This CDR3 comprises 16 residues. Trimming removed 3 bases from V and 7 bases from J, with 19 bases in between. Germline CDR1 reads LNHDA; CDR2 reads SQIVND (reference sequence). The CDR3 DNA, read in part, is TGTGCCAGTAGTATTGGAGCAGCCCTAGAGCGGAATGAG. Translated: CASSIGAALERNE. The whole CDR3 sequence reads CASSIGAALERNEQFF.

Concerning this clone: The read comes to an end 3 residues before the CDR3 does, leaving the germline J gene to fill in the end. This chain uses TRBV11-3 with TRBJ2-7; 7 bases agree with TRBD2. The V and J ends lost 5 bases and 3 bases, in that order; junction bases with no gene match: 7. Germline V gene data show CDR1 as SGHNT and CDR2 as YENEEA. The CDR3 is made up of 14 amino acids. Partial CDR3 DNA: TGTGCCAGCAGCCTCGGAGCGGGGAACTACGAG. Translation: CASSLGAGNYE. The full CDR3 reads CASSLGAGNYEQYF.

This clone was observed many times. The DNA ends 3 residues before the CDR3 does, and the rest of the CDR3 is filled in from the germline J gene. The chain couples TRBV18 to TRBJ2-2; 7 nucleotides agree with TRBD1. The CDR3 has 17 residues. J lost 4 bases, V lost 3 bases, and 11 bases had no gene match. Germline loops: CDR1 KGHSH, CDR2 LQKENI. CDR3 DNA (partial): TGTGCCAGCTCACCCCCGGGACAGAGAATCATCACCGGGGAG. This translates into CASSPPGQRIITGE. The whole CDR3 region reads CASSPPGQRIITGELFF.

In its sample, this clone was seen many times. Read data end 3 residues before the CDR3 end; the end is taken from the germline J gene. The gene calls are TRBV20-1 and TRBJ1-1; D possibly corresponds to TRBD1 (6 bases). The germline V and J ends were trimmed by 5 bases and 0 bases, with 10 bases remaining between them. From germline, CDR1 is DFQATT and CDR2 SNEGSKA (reference sequence). The CDR3 totals 13 residues. The sequenced CDR3 bases are TGCAGTGCTTGGGGACAACTGAACACTGAA. Residues: CSAWGQLNTE. The full-length CDR3 reads as CSAWGQLNTEAFF.

This clone was seen many times. The read halts 3 residues ahead of the CDR3 end, with the missing end drawn from the germline J gene. The chain recombines TRBV5-1 with TRBJ2-3; TRBD2 might be the D (7 bases). The CDR3 totals 17 residues. Germline V gene lookup returns CDR1 SGHRS and CDR2 YFSETQ. With 1 base removed from V and 7 bases from J, the gap between germline ends came to 22 bases. The sequenced CDR3 bases are TGCGCCAGCAGCTTGTCATCTCTGGGGGGGCTTCAAAATACG. The encoded protein is CASSLSSLGGLQNT. The entire CDR3 sequence reads CASSLSSLGGLQNTQYF.

This clone has at least ten counts. The read terminates 3 residues before the CDR3 end, so the remaining end is supplied by the germline J gene. The rearrangement joins TRBV6-1 to TRBJ1-5; D unclear. V lost 0 bases, J lost 1 base, and 7 bases lay in between. This CDR3 spans 15 amino acids. Looked up from germline, CDR1 is MNHNS and CDR2 is SASEGT. CDR3 in amino acids: CASSEARGSNQPQHF. The covered CDR3 bases are TGTGCCAGCAGTGAAGCGCGAGGGAGCAATCAGCCC.

This clone occurred many times. CDR3 in amino acids: CASSFRQGRTEAFF. The sequenced CDR3 bases are TGTGCCAGCAGTTTCCGACAGGGCCGCACTGAA. The chain recombines TRBV2 with TRBJ1-1; 7 positions match TRBD1. The observed sequence ends 3 residues before the CDR3 terminus, with the missing tail filled in from the germline J gene. This CDR3 is 14 amino acids long. Germline V gene data show CDR1 as SNHLY and CDR2 as FYNNEI. V was pared by 5 bases and J by 4 bases, with 7 bases of the junction left unmatched.

This clone was observed a handful of times. The likely explanation is a read error, given a far larger clone one base away. The CDR3 extends 3 residues past the end of the read, so its final part is completed from the germline J gene. This chain joins TRBV18 and TRBJ2-2, with 10 bases that match TRBD1. Germline-derived CDR1 and CDR2 are KGHSH and LQKENI. This CDR3 is built from 17 residues. CDR3 sequence reads: CASLPRQGATNTGELFF. The sequenced CDR3 bases are TGTGCCAGCTTACCAAGACAGGGGGCGACCAACACCGGGGAG.

This clone was seen many times. The read terminates 3 residues before the CDR3 end, so the remaining end is supplied by the germline J gene. The chain carries TRBV19 and TRBJ2-2; 8 bases match TRBD1. Germline V gives CDR1 LNHDA, CDR2 SQIVND (reference sequence). Unmatched junction bases numbered 6, after V lost 5 bases and J lost 4 bases. The CDR3 has 15 residues. The sequenced CDR3 bases are TGTGCCAGTAGTCCCCTGGACAGGGCCACCGGGGAG. Translating it yields CASSPLDRATGE. The CDR3, in full, reads CASSPLDRATGELFF.

About this clone itself: The CDR3 end falls 3 residues outside the read, so it is completed with the germline J gene. This rearrangement joins TRBV2 to TRBJ2-3; TRBD2 aligns across 10 bases. The ends lost 6 bases at V and 4 bases at J; junction bases unmatched: 10. The CDR3 sequence is 16 residues long. CDR1 SNHLY and CDR2 FYNNEI come from the germline V gene. CDR3 bases read: TGTGCCAGCAGGGATCACCAGCGGGGGGGGGCAGATACG. This sequence encodes CASRDHQRGGADT. The entire CDR3 protein reads CASRDHQRGGADTQYF.

In the case of this clone: The observed sequence ends 3 residues before the CDR3 terminus, with the missing tail filled in from the germline J gene. This chain links TRBV5-1 with TRBJ1-2, with 9 bases lining up with TRBD1. Germline V gene data show CDR1 as SGHRS and CDR2 as YFSETQ. This CDR3 region has 15 residues. Unmatched junction bases numbered 12, after V lost 5 bases and J lost 7 bases. The sequenced CDR3 bases are TGCGCCAGCAGGCAAACAGGGGGCGCTTTTTTTGGC. Its protein is CASRQTGGAFFG. The complete CDR3 reads CASRQTGGAFFGYTF.

This clone occurred a few times. The missing CDR3 end, 3 residues past where the read stops, is filled in from the germline J gene. The chain carries TRBV19 and TRBJ1-3, with 7 bases fitting TRBD1. In germline, CDR1 is LNHDA, CDR2 SQIVND (reference sequence). This CDR3 contains 10 residues. The CDR3 sequence: CASSQGVIYF. The DNA read from the CDR3 is TGTGCCAGTAGTCAGGGGGTT.

This clone has at least ten counts. The CDR3 goes on 3 residues after the read ends, and that part is filled in from the germline J gene. V and J are TRBV6-1 and TRBJ1-1; D perhaps matches TRBD1 (5 bases). Trimming took off 2 bases at V and 1 base at J, with 11 bases between the two ends. In germline, CDR1 is MNHNS, CDR2 SASEGT. This CDR3 contains 15 residues. Here the CDR3 reads CASSESRGGNTEAFF. CDR3 bases read: TGTGCCAGCAGTGAATCGAGGGGTGGGAACACTGAA.

Ten or more counts support this clone. Read sequence stops 3 residues before the CDR3 end, and the germline J gene provides the missing end. The V call is TRBV30, the J call TRBJ2-6; maybe TRBD2 (7 bases). Germline V gives CDR1 GTSNPN, CDR2 SVGIG (reference sequence). V was cut by 1 base and J by 4 bases, with 14 bases left in between. CDR3 length: 16 residues. CDR3 amino acids: CAWSAKGGVGANVLTF. The CDR3 bases that were read are TGTGCCTGGAGTGCCAAGGGGGGGGTGGGGGCCAACGTC.

Ten or more counts support this clone. The read terminates 3 residues ahead of where the CDR3 ends, so the germline J gene completes it. This sequence joins TRBV9 and TRBJ1-2; the D is unclear. The CDR3 has 14 amino acids. From germline, CDR1 is SGDLS and CDR2 YYNGEE. The covered CDR3 bases are TGTGCCAGCAGCGTAGTAGGGCGCCAGGAAGGC. Translating it yields CASSVVGRQEG. The CDR3 in full is CASSVVGRQEGYTF.

With respect to this clone: The read ends 3 residues before the CDR3 terminus; that terminus is restored from the germline J gene. V is TRBV20-1 and J is TRBJ2-3; D possibly corresponds to TRBD2 (7 bases). This CDR3 is built from 15 residues. Germline V gene lookup returns CDR1 DFQATT and CDR2 SNEGSKA (reference sequence). The CDR3 protein is CSAIRGANLQETQYF. The sequenced part of the CDR3 DNA is TGCAGTGCTATCCGGGGGGCTAATCTCCAAGAGACG.

This clone was found many times. The CDR3 end falls 3 residues outside the read, so it is completed with the germline J gene. The chain carries TRBV4-2 and TRBJ2-3; 9 nucleotides agree with TRBD2. The CDR3 covers 16 residues. Per germline, CDR1 LGHNA and CDR2 YNFKEQ. V lost 4 bases to trimming and J lost 1 base; unmatched junction nucleotides: 6. The CDR3 bases that were read are TGTGCCAGCAGCCGCGAGCGGGGGGAGGGCACAGATACG. Its protein product is CASSRERGEGTDT. The CDR3, in full, reads CASSRERGEGTDTQYF.

There are many counts of this clone. The DNA ends 3 residues before the CDR3 does, and the rest of the CDR3 is filled in from the germline J gene. The chain joins TRBV5-8 to TRBJ2-5; no clear D gene. Per germline, CDR1 SGHTS and CDR2 YDEGEE. This CDR3 region has 11 residues. Trimming pared 1 base from V and 5 bases from J, leaving 3 bases between. The CDR3 sequence: CASSLQETQYF. The DNA read from the CDR3 is TGTGCCAGCAGCTTGCAGGAGACC.

This clone was counted ten times or more. CDR3 sequence: CSADLSASGGIETQYF. Partial CDR3 DNA: TGCAGTGCTGACCTGTCGGCTAGCGGGGGGATCGAGACC. The V call is TRBV20-1, the J call TRBJ2-5; TRBD2 matches 11 bases. The CDR3 extends 3 residues past the end of the read, so its final part is completed from the germline J gene. CDR3 size: 16 residues. Germline V lookup: CDR1 DFQATT, CDR2 SNEGSKA (reference sequence). Unmatched junction bases numbered 13, after V lost 5 bases and J lost 5 bases.

This clone was observed many times. The read gets to within 3 residues of the CDR3 end, and the germline J gene fills in the rest. The J gene is TRBJ2-3, the V gene TRBV2, with 13 bases identical to TRBD2. After removal of 6 bases from V and 5 bases from J, the junction contained 8 bases not matched to a gene. The germline V gene encodes CDR1 SNHLY and CDR2 FYNNEI. This CDR3 contains 16 residues. The CDR3 sequence: CASRPGLAGEVDTQYF. CDR3 DNA, as far as it was read: TGTGCCAGCAGACCCGGACTAGCGGGGGAGGTAGATACG.

Comments on this clone: The CDR3 end is not reached by the read, which stops 3 residues before it; the germline J gene fills it in. The chain couples TRBV30 to TRBJ1-2; TRBD1 agrees at 12 bases. Per the germline V gene, CDR1 is GTSNPN and CDR2 is SVGIG (reference sequence). This CDR3 has 13 residues. The chain's CDR3 is CASGQGAKNIYTF. CDR3 DNA, as far as it was read: TGTGCCTCGGGACAGGGGGCCAAAAACATC. Looking up the rest from reference TRBV30 and TRBJ1-2 gives the full variable domain: SQTIHQWPATLVQPVGSPLSLECTVEGTSNPNLYWYRQAAGRGLQLLFYSVGIGQISSEVPQNLSASRPQDRQFILSSKKLLLSDSGFYLCASGQGAKNIYTFGSGTRLTVV.

This clone was detected ten times or more. The read is 3 residues too short to cover the CDR3 end, so that end is filled in from the germline J gene. V is TRBV30 and J is TRBJ2-1; 8 bases match TRBD2. The V and J ends lost 7 bases and 1 base, in that order; junction bases with no gene match: 0. The CDR3 covers 12 residues. Looked up from germline, CDR1 is GTSNPN and CDR2 is SVGIG (reference sequence). Here the CDR3 reads CASSGSYNEQFF. Partial CDR3 DNA: TGTGCCTCTAGCGGGTCCTACAATGAG. Combining the CDR3 with reference TRBV30 and TRBJ2-1 gives the whole variable domain SQTIHQWPATLVQPVGSPLSLECTVEGTSNPNLYWYRQAAGRGLQLLFYSVGIGQISSEVPQNLSASRPQDRQFILSSKKLLLSDSGFYLCASSGSYNEQFFGPGTRLTVL.